This paragraph reports one TCR beta chain. Authors' methods: Nucleated cell number was recorded as an estimate derived from reference gene primer amplification. Profiling relied on immunoSEQ multiplex PCR, and the TCRdb table lists in-frame clones only, not all of them. The V and J calls and clone size were taken over from that table, and D and trimming were inferred from the DNA. The sample yields roughly 200,000 clones, 94% seen once. Seattle patient enrollment occurred during active infection, with longitudinal follow-up thereafter. Losses at the gene ends were 3 bases for V and 1 base for J; bases not matched to a gene: 8. Germline assignment: CDR1 SGDLS and CDR2 YYNGEE. The CDR3 has 16 residues. These data belong to a study of blood T cell repertoires in COVID-19. The wider study: The samples span acute and convalescent COVID-19 from the United States, Italy and Spain. Nucleic acid was either cDNA or gDNA, and it came from T cells, B-cell-depleted T cells, or PBMCs.

The chain recombines TRBV9 with TRBJ2-5; TRBD1 agrees at 8 bases. This clonotype was obtained from a man under 40 with COVID-19, enrolled during active disease. Sequencing input: peripheral blood. The CDR3 here is CASSGAGRGPQETQYF. The CDR3 DNA reads TGTGCCAGCAGCGGGGCCGGCAGGGGGCCCCAAGAGACCCAGTACTTC.